A selection of T cell receptor beta chains follows, all from one sample in a study of T cell responses to AZD1222 COVID-19 vaccine. Sequencing was performed with immunoSEQ multiplex PCR; in TCRdb, only in-frame clones are kept and a portion is missing. Of about 130,000 clones listed, roughly 90% are singletons. This material consisted of peripheral blood, taken 28 days after the second AZD1222 dose. The receptor set was obtained from an adult who received the AZD1222 COVID-19 vaccine. CDR3s leave out the opening cysteine and the closing phenylalanine or tryptophan. Fields, in order: D gene, clone size, V gene, CDR3 protein. The D gene is left open where the match is weak. Size is omitted from some rows. Given values are once, few, many or a class for expanded clones.

>TRBD2|-|TRBV7-9
ASSPSGRFPYNEQF
>-|-|TRBV7-9
ASSPPAGEEKLF
>-|-|TRBV23-1
ARFRWGGASNQPQH
>-|-|TRBV28
ASSLQGTAAYEQY
>-|-|TRBV4-1
ASSLIPDNEQF
>-|-|TRBV27
ASSLSITVSQPQH
>-|-|TRBV6-5
ASSSLRAYEQY
>-|once|TRBV18
ASSSDSLEAF
>TRBD2|-|TRBV19
ASSSSGRGIYEQY
>-|-|TRBV27
ASRGVNQPQH
>-|-|TRBV27
ASRETANSNYGYT
>-|-|TRBV7-2
ASSPQGSDTQY
>TRBD2|-|TRBV5-4
ASSPGGGKNTGELF
>-|-|TRBV4-3
ASSQENRGANSPLH
>TRBD2|-|TRBV11-2
ASSFGLAGRDEQF
>-|-|TRBV11-2
ASSLDRMREQQY
>-|-|TRBV7-2
ASSLDANYGYT
>TRBD1|-|TRBV2
ASSDAGQGRDQPQH
>-|-|TRBV7-8
ASSLVPVSYEQY
>-|-|TRBV6-5
ASSLVGSSYEQY
>TRBD1|-|TRBV18
ASSPMGQGANTEAF
>TRBD1|-|TRBV9
ASSVQGQGQGSYT
>-|-|TRBV28
ASSWTDRNQPQH
>-|-|TRBV6-5
ASSYNQNSNYGYT
>-|-|TRBV27
ASSLGGSREKLF
>-|-|TRBV2
ASSEVWESSYNSPLH
>TRBD1|-|TRBV18
ASSRRTGVNQMNTEAF
>-|-|TRBV5-6
ASSPDAGYGYT
>-|-|TRBV7-9
ASSLGPRASTEAF
>-|-|TRBV18
ASSVEGISPFLVYGYT
>-|-|TRBV9
ASSPTSRGYYGYT